These 28 T cell receptor beta chains came from one sample sequenced in a study of T cell responses to AZD1222 COVID-19 vaccine. Clones were read by immunoSEQ multiplex PCR, and TCRdb kept only the in-frame ones, dropping some. Among 30,000 to 40,000 clones, 70% to 80% were seen once, and the ten largest hold about 4%. The specimen comprised peripheral blood, sampled 28 days after the second AZD1222 dose. The receptors originated from an adult who received the AZD1222 COVID-19 vaccine.

This clone was seen only a few times. This chain joins TRBV18 and TRBJ1-6; D is ambiguous. CDR1 and CDR2 from the germline V gene are KGHSH and LQKENI. Trimming shortened V by 3 bases and J by 2 bases, and 11 bases separated the two germline ends. The CDR3 has 16 amino acids. The CDR3 is CASSPGWAAYNSPLHF. For the CDR3, the DNA is TGTGCCAGCTCACCTGGGTGGGCGGCCTATAATTCACCCCTCCACTTT. Full variable domain (missing parts from reference TRBV18 and TRBJ1-6): NAGVMQNPRHLVRRRGQEARLRCSPMKGHSHVYWYRQLPEEGLKFMVYLQKENIIDESGMPKERFSAEFPKEGPSILRIQQVVRGDSAAYFCASSPGWAAYNSPLHFGNGTRLTVT.

This clone has just one count. This sequence joins TRBV2 and TRBJ1-1, with D unresolved. V was cut by 7 bases and J by 3 bases, with 15 bases left in between. Germline V gives CDR1 SNHLY, CDR2 FYNNEI. This CDR3 is built from 14 residues. The CDR3 loop reads CASTLDGSYTEAFF. CDR3 nucleotide sequence: TGTGCCAGCACCTTGGACGGGAGCTACACTGAAGCTTTCTTT.

The chain has TRBV7-2 and TRBJ2-1; D is ambiguous. V lost 6 bases to trimming and J lost 5 bases, with 11 bases between them. CDR1 and CDR2 from the germline V gene are SGHTA and FQGNSA. This CDR3 has 13 amino acids. The CDR3 spells CASSHTWDNEQFF. In DNA form, the CDR3 reads TGTGCCAGCAGTCATACGTGGGACAATGAGCAGTTCTTC. The full variable domain, its missing parts supplied by reference TRBV7-2 and TRBJ2-1, is GAGVSQSPSNKVTEKGKDVELRCDPISGHTALYWYRQSLGQGLEFLIYFQGNSAPDKSGLPSDRFSAERTGGSVSTLTIQRTQQEDSAVYLCASSHTWDNEQFFGPGTRLTVL.

The chain employs TRBV29-1 and TRBJ2-4, with TRBD1 identical over 10 bases. In germline, CDR1 is SQVTM, CDR2 ANQGSEA. The CDR3 is 14 amino acids. After removal of 6 bases from V and 9 bases from J, the junction contained 11 bases not matched to a gene. The CDR3 region has the DNA TGCAGCGTCGACCCCGGGACAGGGGTGAGCATTCAGTACTTC. It yields the protein CSVDPGTGVSIQYF.

This clone was counted only a few times. The CDR3 DNA follows: TGCGCCAGCAGCAACCGCCTAGCAGATACGCAGTATTTT. Protein sequence: CASSNRLADTQYF. This chain joins TRBV5-1 and TRBJ2-3; D is unclear. In germline, CDR1 is SGHRS, CDR2 YFSETQ. Trimming removed 4 bases from V and 4 bases from J, with 10 bases in between. This CDR3 region has 13 residues.

The V and J genes are TRBV6-5 and TRBJ1-5, with a possible D match to TRBD1 (6 bases). V was pared by 6 bases and J by 6 bases, with 18 bases between. Germline lookup yields CDR1 MNHEY and CDR2 SVGAGI. CDR3 length equals 15 residues. The DNA for the CDR3 is TGTGCCAGCAGAGCGACTACAGGGCGGGCTCAGCCCCAGCATTTT. It is translated as CASRATTGRAQPQHF.

This clone has just one count. V gene TRBV11-3 combines with J gene TRBJ2-5; 7 nucleotides match TRBD2. The ends lost 8 bases at V and 3 bases at J; junction bases unmatched: 3. In germline, CDR1 is SGHNT, CDR2 YENEEA. This CDR3 has 12 residues. The CDR3 sequence is CASGGGKETQYF. CDR3 in DNA: TGTGCCAGCGGGGGGGGAAAAGAGACCCAGTACTTC.

Only a few counts were recorded for this clone. The V call is TRBV24-1, the J call TRBJ2-2; weak D call: TRBD1 (6 bases). With 5 bases removed from V and 6 bases from J, the gap between germline ends came to 12 bases. This CDR3 contains 14 residues. CDR1 and CDR2 from the germline V gene are KGHDR and SFDVKD. The CDR3 bases are TGTGCCACCAGTGCCCTTGAGGGGGCCGGGGAGCTGTTTTTT. It codes for CATSALEGAGELFF.

The chain has TRBV12-1 and TRBJ1-1; the table's D call, TRBD1, was not checked against the DNA. TRBV12-1 is annotated as a pseudogene. The CDR3 is 16 residues long. The CDR3 DNA is TGTGCCAGCAGCCCCTGGGACAGGGGGAAAAACACTGAAGCTTTCTTT. It is translated as CASSPWDRGKNTEAFF.

The chain combines TRBV7-9 with TRBJ1-2; 8 bases are a match to TRBD1. This CDR3 is 14 amino acids long. The junction had 5 bases not matched to a gene; V was cut back by 5 bases and J by 3 bases. CDR1 and CDR2 from the germline V gene are SEHNR and FQNEAQ (reference sequence). The CDR3 region has the DNA TGTGCCAGCAGCCTGCAGGGGGCCGACTATGGCTACACCTTC. Translated: CASSLQGADYGYTF.

The chain joins TRBV7-2 to TRBJ2-3; 7 nucleotides agree with TRBD2. The CDR3 has 17 amino acids. The trim removed 1 base at V and 5 bases at J, leaving 12 bases unmatched. In germline, CDR1 is SGHTA, CDR2 FQGNSA. CDR3 nucleotides: TGTGCCAGCAGCTTAGATTTTGGGGGAGGGGCACGAGATACGCAGTATTTT. This codes for CASSLDFGGGARDTQYF.

The chain joins TRBV6-5 to TRBJ2-7; D is tentatively TRBD1 or TRBD2 (5 bases each). V lost 5 bases and J 4 bases, leaving 15 bases between the germline ends. CDR3 length equals 14 residues. Germline lookup yields CDR1 MNHEY and CDR2 SVGAGI. This CDR3 reads CASSHRDDRYEQYF. The CDR3 region has the DNA TGTGCCAGCAGTCACCGGGACGATAGGTACGAGCAGTACTTC.

This chain joins TRBV21-1 and TRBJ2-1; TRBD1 is taken as the D call from the table, unchecked against the DNA. TRBV21-1 is a recognized pseudogene. This CDR3 spans 13 amino acids. The CDR3 spells CARLPDTYNEQFF. The CDR3 nucleotides read TGTGCCAGACTCCCAGACACCTACAATGAGCAGTTCTTC.

This clone was seen a handful of times. The CDR3, as DNA: TGTGCCATCAGTGAATTGTACAGGGGGAATAACACTGAAGCTTTCTTT. Its protein is CAISELYRGNNTEAFF. This rearrangement joins TRBV10-3 to TRBJ1-1; 8 positions match TRBD1. The length of the CDR3 is 16 residues. After removal of 3 bases from V and 2 bases from J, the junction contained 8 bases not matched to a gene. Looked up from germline, CDR1 is ENHRY and CDR2 is SYGVKD.

The rearrangement joins TRBV19 to TRBJ1-5; the D gene is possibly TRBD1 (5 bases). V was cut by 10 bases and J by 4 bases, with 17 bases left in between. The CDR3 is made up of 14 amino acids. The germline gives CDR1 LNHDA, CDR2 SQIVND (reference sequence). CDR3 residues: CATTPGTGNQPQHF. CDR3 DNA sequence: TGTGCCACTACCCCGGGGACGGGAAATCAGCCCCAGCATTTT.

This clone has more than one count but fewer than ten. The V gene is TRBV5-1, the J gene TRBJ2-1, with 9 nucleotides matching TRBD2. The germline CDR1 and CDR2 sequences are SGHRS and YFSETQ. CDR3 size: 16 residues. V was clipped by 3 bases and J by 7 bases; unmatched bases: 11. The CDR3 spells CASSSGLAISLNEQFF. CDR3 bases: TGCGCCAGCAGCTCGGGACTAGCAATTTCGCTTAATGAGCAGTTCTTC.

This clone has a single count. The chain uses TRBV5-1 and TRBJ2-3, with TRBD2 matching 9 bases. Germline V lookup: CDR1 SGHRS, CDR2 YFSETQ. The length of the CDR3 is 16 residues. V lost 1 base, J lost 2 bases, and 5 bases stayed unmatched. DNA for the CDR3: TGCGCCAGCAGCTTGCCGCTAGCGGGGATCACAGATACGCAGTATTTT. This sequence encodes CASSLPLAGITDTQYF.

The genes are TRBV29-1 and TRBJ1-2; D unresolved. With 2 bases removed from V and 8 bases from J, the gap between germline ends came to 15 bases. This CDR3 is 13 amino acids long. CDR1 and CDR2 (germline): SQVTM, ANQGSEA. CDR3 region: CSVEISRAGGYTF. In DNA, the CDR3 is TGCAGCGTTGAAATTAGTAGGGCCGGGGGCTACACCTTC.

The chain uses TRBV6-5 and TRBJ1-2; perhaps TRBD1 as D (5 bases). V lost 4 bases and J 1 base, leaving 16 bases between the germline ends. CDR1 MNHEY and CDR2 SVGAGI come from the germline V gene. The CDR3 loop spans 16 amino acids. The CDR3 sequence is CASSSALGRNNYGYTF. DNA for the CDR3: TGTGCCAGCAGTTCCGCCCTGGGACGGAATAACTATGGCTACACCTTC.

The chain carries TRBV25-1 and TRBJ1-3, with 7 bases lining up with TRBD1. The CDR3 spans 14 residues. Germline assignment: CDR1 MGHDK and CDR2 SYGVNS. The trim removed 6 bases at V and 1 base at J, leaving 3 bases unmatched. The CDR3 protein is CASSRGSSGNTIYF. In nucleotides, the CDR3 is TGTGCCAGCAGCAGGGGGAGTTCTGGAAACACCATATATTTT.

V and J are TRBV7-2 and TRBJ2-7; 11 bases map to TRBD1. CDR1 SGHTA and CDR2 FQGNSA come from the germline V gene. V was clipped by 5 bases and J by 4 bases; unmatched bases: 4. The CDR3 has 14 residues. The CDR3 is CASSTGTGGYEQYF. CDR3 nucleotide sequence: TGTGCCAGCAGCACCGGGACAGGGGGGTACGAGCAGTACTTC.

This clone has only a few counts. The V and J genes are TRBV20-1 and TRBJ2-1; 8 bases line up with TRBD2. V was clipped by 3 bases and J by 7 bases; unmatched bases: 5. This CDR3 comprises 13 residues. Germline V CDR1 and CDR2: DFQATT, SNEGSKA (reference sequence). DNA for the CDR3: TGCAGTGCTAGTCGGGGGGGGCCTAATGAGCAGTTCTTC. Amino acid sequence: CSASRGGPNEQFF.

This chain uses TRBV5-1 with TRBJ2-5; TRBD2 matches 10 bases. The germline V gene encodes CDR1 SGHRS and CDR2 YFSETQ. Unmatched junction bases numbered 7, after V lost 0 bases and J lost 5 bases. CDR3 length equals 16 residues. The DNA of the CDR3 is TGCGCCAGCAGCTTGGCCGGACTAGCGGTCGGTGAGACCCAGTACTTC. Amino acids: CASSLAGLAVGETQYF.

This chain joins TRBV5-1 and TRBJ1-1; D ambiguous. Looked up from germline, CDR1 is SGHRS and CDR2 is YFSETQ. Trimming removed 4 bases at V and 2 bases at J, with 9 bases between. The CDR3 extends over 13 amino acids. CDR3 sequence: CASSLSPNTEAFF. The CDR3, as DNA: TGCGCCAGCAGCCTATCACCTAACACTGAAGCTTTCTTT.

The chain links TRBV6-2 or TRBV6-3 to TRBJ2-5; 7 bases agree with TRBD2. This CDR3 has 14 amino acids. Germline V lookup: CDR1 MNHEY, CDR2 SVGEGT. The junction had 9 bases not matched to a gene; V was cut back by 8 bases and J by 3 bases. CDR3 protein: CASRSGGRKETQYF. The CDR3 region has the DNA TGTGCCAGCCGTTCGGGGGGACGGAAAGAGACCCAGTACTTC.

The V gene is TRBV6-5, the J gene TRBJ2-7; 8 positions agree with TRBD1. The CDR3 covers 15 residues. Germline values: CDR1 MNHEY, CDR2 SVGAGI. Losses at the gene ends were 8 bases for V and 0 bases for J; bases not matched to a gene: 9. The CDR3 bases are TGTGCCAGCCAAGACAGGGGCGGAGTCTCCTACGAGCAGTACTTC. Amino acid sequence: CASQDRGGVSYEQYF.

DNA of the CDR3: TGTGCCAGCAGCTCCTGGACAGCCAAGAACTATGGCTACACCTTC. Residues: CASSSWTAKNYGYTF. The gene calls are TRBV5-4 and TRBJ1-2, with D possibly matching TRBD1 (6 bases). The germline CDR1 and CDR2 sequences are SGHNT and YYREEE (reference sequence). Between the trimmed V and J ends, which lost 3 bases and 2 bases, there was a span of 14 bases. The CDR3 has 15 residues.

The chain couples TRBV3-1 (or the pseudogene TRBV3-2) to TRBJ2-3; 9 bases agree with TRBD2. J lost 0 bases, V lost 7 bases, and 11 bases had no gene match. From germline, CDR1 is LGHDT and CDR2 YNNKEL (reference sequence). This CDR3 region has 17 residues. Written as DNA, the CDR3 is TGTGCCAGCACTTCGTGGGGCGGGGGGGCTAGCACAGATACGCAGTATTTT. This sequence encodes CASTSWGGGASTDTQYF.